Each of the 15 T cell receptor beta chains below was sequenced from the same sample in a study of T cell changes during pregnancy in multiple sclerosis. Only in-frame clones appear in the TCRdb table, and some are missing; sequencing was by immunoSEQ multiplex PCR. The data show approximately 100,000 clones, 90% to 95% seen once. Sequenced material: peripheral blood, taken in the third trimester of pregnancy. These receptors originate from a female donor with multiple sclerosis, enrolled in a pregnancy study.

The rearrangement joins TRBV7-8 to TRBJ2-5, with D possibly matching TRBD2 (5 bases). Per germline, CDR1 SGHVS and CDR2 FQNEAQ. Trimming took off 5 bases at V and 5 bases at J, with 15 bases between the two ends. This CDR3 is built from 14 residues. The CDR3 sequence: CASSPSLARETQYF. The CDR3 nucleotides are TGTGCCAGCAGCCCCTCCCTAGCTCGTGAGACCCAGTACTTC.

This clone was observed a handful of times. The V and J genes are TRBV4-3 and TRBJ2-7; D not certain. Trimming took off 1 base at V and 3 bases at J, with 10 bases between the two ends. The CDR3 runs 14 residues. The germline V gene encodes CDR1 LGHNA and CDR2 YSLEER. In DNA, the CDR3 is TGCGCCAGCAGCCAAGTTCCATCTAGCTACGAGCAGTACTTC. Protein sequence: CASSQVPSSYEQYF.

This clone turned up a few times. The rearrangement links TRBV5-8 to TRBJ2-4; 9 bases are shared with TRBD1. Germline CDR1 is SGHTS and CDR2 is YDEGEE. After removal of 4 bases from V and 16 bases from J, the junction contained 9 bases not matched to a gene. CDR3 size: 12 residues. CDR3 sequence: CASSMGQGIPYF. CDR3 coding DNA: TGTGCCAGCAGCATGGGACAGGGTATCCCCTACTTC.

The chain is built from TRBV5-6 and TRBJ2-5, with a tentative D call TRBD1 (6 bases). The CDR3 sequence is 15 residues long. Per germline, CDR1 SGHDT and CDR2 YYEEEE. With 4 bases removed from V and 1 base from J, the gap between germline ends came to 14 bases. The CDR3 protein is CASSHIKQGQETQYF. For the CDR3, the DNA is TGTGCCAGCAGCCATATTAAACAGGGCCAAGAGACCCAGTACTTC.

The V call is TRBV19, the J call TRBJ1-1; 7 nucleotides agree with TRBD1. From germline, CDR1 is LNHDA and CDR2 SQIVND (reference sequence). The CDR3 runs 14 residues. V trimming: 4 bases; J trimming: 4 bases; junction bases outside the gene matches: 6. The CDR3 bases are TGTGCCAGTAGTAGAGGACAGGCGGTCACTGAAGCTTTCTTT. Translating gives CASSRGQAVTEAFF.

The gene calls are TRBV28 and TRBJ1-2, with TRBD1 identical over 7 bases. V trimming: 6 bases; J trimming: 4 bases; junction bases outside the gene matches: 11. Germline CDR1 reads MDHEN; CDR2 reads SYDVKM. The CDR3 covers 15 residues. The CDR3 region is CASRNQGGSIYGYTF. CDR3 in DNA: TGTGCCAGCAGAAATCAGGGGGGTTCCATCTATGGCTACACCTTC.

The V call is TRBV28, the J call TRBJ1-1, with a possible D match to TRBD1 (5 bases). The CDR3 is 16 amino acids. V lost 4 bases and J 4 bases, leaving 19 bases between the germline ends. Per germline, CDR1 MDHEN and CDR2 SYDVKM. The CDR3 coding sequence is TGTGCCAGCAGTTCCATGACAGCTCATTCAGGCACTGAAGCTTTCTTT. As protein: CASSSMTAHSGTEAFF.

With regard to this clone: Within the sample, other DNA sequences also encode this same CDR3. This chain connects TRBV7-8 to TRBJ2-7; D gene uncertain. V was clipped by 1 base and J by 0 bases, with 10 bases between them. The CDR3 loop spans 15 amino acids. Looked up from germline, CDR1 is SGHVS and CDR2 is FQNEAQ. CDR3 sequence reads: CASSLEPSSSYEQYF. DNA of the CDR3: TGTGCCAGCAGCTTAGAACCTTCGAGCTCCTACGAGCAGTACTTC.

The rearrangement links TRBV2 to TRBJ2-7; D not resolved. Germline assignment: CDR1 SNHLY and CDR2 FYNNEI. The CDR3 sequence is 8 residues long. DNA for the CDR3: TGTGCCAGCAGTGAATATCCTGTC. Translated, it gives CASSEYPV.

The V and J genes are TRBV6-5 and TRBJ2-3; D uncertain. This CDR3 is built from 15 residues. V was pared by 8 bases and J by 2 bases, with 17 bases between. Germline V gene lookup returns CDR1 MNHEY and CDR2 SVGAGI. The CDR3 bases are TGTGCCAGCTCAATATTGGGCGTTCCCACAGATACGCAGTATTTT. This codes for CASSILGVPTDTQYF.

The chain uses TRBV6-6 and TRBJ1-4; 12 bases map to TRBD1. The CDR3 sequence is 14 residues long. Germline CDR1 is MNHNY and CDR2 is SVGAGI (reference sequence). The V segment lost 6 bases and the J segment 8 bases; nucleotides outside the gene matches: 4. CDR3 coding DNA: TGTGCCAGCAGGGGACAGGGGGCTTTCGAAAAACTGTTTTTT. Protein sequence: CASRGQGAFEKLFF.

V usage is TRBV6-5 and J usage is TRBJ1-1, with TRBD1 matching 7 bases. The CDR3 has 15 residues. Germline values: CDR1 MNHEY, CDR2 SVGAGI. V gave up 3 bases and J gave up 0 bases; unmatched junction bases: 4. The CDR3 coding sequence is TGTGCCAGCAGTTATAAGACAGGGATGAACACTGAAGCTTTCTTT. Protein sequence: CASSYKTGMNTEAFF.

The genes are TRBV28 and TRBJ1-5; unclear D gene. Germline CDR1 reads MDHEN; CDR2 reads SYDVKM. V lost 6 bases, J lost 4 bases, and 7 bases lay in between. The CDR3 has 12 amino acids. CDR3 nucleotides: TGTGCCAGCAGGGGAGGAAATCAGCCCCAGCATTTT. Amino acid sequence: CASRGGNQPQHF.

The rearrangement uses TRBV7-6 and TRBJ2-5; maybe TRBD1 (6 bases). V was clipped by 5 bases and J by 4 bases, with 14 bases between them. There are 14 residues in the CDR3. CDR1 is SGHVS and CDR2 is FNYEAQ in the germline V gene. CDR3 protein: CASSPSTGPETQYF. The DNA for the CDR3 is TGTGCCAGCAGCCCCTCTACAGGGCCAGAGACCCAGTACTTC.

This rearrangement joins TRBV5-1 to TRBJ2-1, with 10 bases aligning to TRBD2. The germline V gene encodes CDR1 SGHRS and CDR2 YFSETQ. Trimming removed 0 bases from V and 5 bases from J; junction bases left unmatched: 8. This CDR3 has 17 residues. CDR3 loop: CASSLAGLAGVDNEQFF. CDR3 nucleotide sequence: TGCGCCAGCAGCTTGGCCGGTCTAGCGGGAGTAGACAATGAGCAGTTCTTC.